This passage covers 21 T cell receptor beta chains from one sample sequenced in a study of cytomegalovirus exposure and HLA in healthy donors. Using immunoSEQ multiplex PCR, the repertoire was profiled, and TCRdb retains in-frame clones only, with some absent. The sample lists some 64,000 clones, around 97% occurring once. Sample: PBMCs. These receptors were taken from a woman younger than 30 in good health and CMV-seropositive.

CDR3 in DNA: TGTGCCAGCAGCCCCCTCCGGGACAGTGGTCCCCGTGAGCAGTTCTTC. It translates to CASSPLRDSGPREQFF. The V call is TRBV7-6, the J call TRBJ2-1; the match to TRBD1 covers 7 bases. V was clipped by 5 bases and J by 9 bases; unmatched bases: 16. This CDR3 is 16 amino acids long. Germline V gives CDR1 SGHVS, CDR2 FNYEAQ.

This clone was counted a single time. The V call is TRBV30, the J call TRBJ1-2; the D is unclear. Per germline, CDR1 GTSNPN and CDR2 SVGIG (reference sequence). The CDR3 length is 16 residues. V shed 0 bases and J shed 3 bases, with 17 bases lying between them. In DNA form, the CDR3 reads TGTGCCTGGAGTGTACCCGACTGGGAGGGCCACTATGGCTACACCTTC. This sequence encodes CAWSVPDWEGHYGYTF.

The rearrangement links TRBV18 to TRBJ1-3; 10 bases fit TRBD1. This CDR3 spans 18 amino acids. CDR1 KGHSH and CDR2 LQKENI come from the germline V gene. J gave up 0 bases and V 2 bases, and 7 bases lay outside the gene matches. The CDR3 DNA follows: TGTGCCAGCTCACCAGGGACAGGGGATTCTGCCTCTGGAAACACCATATATTTT. Translated: CASSPGTGDSASGNTIYF. Full variable domain (missing parts from reference TRBV18 and TRBJ1-3): NAGVMQNPRHLVRRRGQEARLRCSPMKGHSHVYWYRQLPEEGLKFMVYLQKENIIDESGMPKERFSAEFPKEGPSILRIQQVVRGDSAAYFCASSPGTGDSASGNTIYFGEGSWLTVV.

The chain uses TRBV2 and TRBJ1-4; D possibly corresponds to TRBD1 (5 bases). This CDR3 is built from 11 residues. V was trimmed by 3 bases and J by 15 bases, leaving 11 bases between them. Germline V gene sequence: CDR1 SNHLY, CDR2 FYNNEI. The DNA for the CDR3 is TGTGCCAGCAGTGAGGGCAGGGCATTGTTTTTT. This gives the protein CASSEGRALFF.

The CDR3 is CAWSERDRGRANYGYTF. The CDR3 nucleotides are TGTGCCTGGAGTGAAAGGGACAGGGGACGAGCTAACTATGGCTACACCTTC. The V and J genes are TRBV30 and TRBJ1-2; 10 nucleotides line up with TRBD1. Trimming at V came to 1 base and at J to 0 bases, leaving 8 bases not matched to a gene. Looked up from germline, CDR1 is GTSNPN and CDR2 is SVGIG (reference sequence). The CDR3 length is 17 residues.

This clone was found once. The chain couples TRBV19 to TRBJ1-2; D gene uncertain. The CDR3 is 16 amino acids. CDR1 is LNHDA and CDR2 is SQIVND in the germline V gene (reference sequence). Trimming left V 1 base short and J 0 bases short, with 12 bases between. The CDR3: CASSIAGHPANYGYTF. In DNA, the CDR3 is TGTGCCAGTAGTATAGCTGGGCACCCAGCTAACTATGGCTACACCTTC. The entire variable domain, with the rest obtained from reference TRBV19 and TRBJ1-2, is as follows: DGGITQSPKYLFRKEGQNVTLSCEQNLNHDAMYWYRQDPGQGLRLIYYSQIVNDFQKGDIAEGYSVSREKKESFPLTVTSAQKNPTAFYLCASSIAGHPANYGYTFGSGTRLTVV.

The V call is TRBV10-3, the J call TRBJ2-5; D is unclear. V was trimmed by 4 bases and J by 2 bases, leaving 8 bases between them. From germline, CDR1 is ENHRY and CDR2 SYGVKD. The CDR3 extends over 13 amino acids. The CDR3 region has the DNA TGTGCCATCAGTGTAGAGATACAAGAGACCCAGTACTTC. This translates into CAISVEIQETQYF.

The genes are TRBV15 and TRBJ1-2; the match to TRBD1 covers 7 bases. Germline V gives CDR1 LNHNV, CDR2 YYDKDF (reference sequence). The CDR3 covers 12 residues. Germline trimming cut 4 bases from V and 13 bases from J; bases unmatched to any gene: 9. CDR3 region: CATSTLTGAATF. CDR3 coding DNA: TGTGCCACCAGCACACTAACAGGGGCCGCCACCTTC.

The chain uses TRBV5-1 and TRBJ2-7; 10 nucleotides line up with TRBD2. The CDR3 is 15 residues long. The germline gives CDR1 SGHRS, CDR2 YFSETQ. V dropped 4 bases and J dropped 5; count of bases not matched to a gene: 9. CDR3 protein: CASSPYSGRSDEQYF. DNA of the CDR3: TGCGCCAGCAGCCCCTATAGCGGGAGGTCGGACGAGCAGTACTTC.

V usage is TRBV7-2 and J usage is TRBJ2-5, with D unclear. V was pared by 1 base and J by 5 bases, with 5 bases between. This CDR3 is built from 12 residues. Germline CDR1 SGHTA, CDR2 FQGNSA. The DNA for the CDR3 is TGTGCCAGCAGCTTAGTTTCGGAGACCCAGTACTTC. Amino acid sequence: CASSLVSETQYF.

The chain couples TRBV7-8 to TRBJ2-3, with 7 bases matching TRBD2. Germline V CDR1 and CDR2: SGHVS, FQNEAQ. Losses at the gene ends were 4 bases for V and 3 bases for J; bases not matched to a gene: 13. This CDR3 contains 17 residues. The CDR3 is CASSSPPDGGVTDTQYF. CDR3 coding DNA: TGTGCCAGCAGCTCCCCCCCGGATGGGGGGGTTACAGATACGCAGTATTTT.

The genes are TRBV9 and TRBJ2-1, with 12 bases identical to TRBD2. The CDR3 covers 16 residues. The germline V gene has CDR1 SGDLS and CDR2 YYNGEE. V shed 3 bases and J 9 bases; nucleotides not matched to a gene: 10. The CDR3 sequence is CASSGQRTSGMSEQFF. The CDR3 region has the DNA TGTGCCAGCAGCGGACAAAGGACTAGCGGGATGAGTGAGCAGTTCTTC.

The chain carries TRBV28 and TRBJ2-3; perhaps TRBD1 as D (6 bases). V gave up 2 bases and J gave up 3 bases, with 21 bases separating them. This CDR3 is built from 18 residues. The germline V gene encodes CDR1 MDHEN and CDR2 SYDVKM. The CDR3, as DNA: TGTGCCAGCAGTTTAGAGGTTTTGGGACACTCAAAAACAGATACGCAGTATTTT. Encoded protein: CASSLEVLGHSKTDTQYF. Based on the CDR3 plus reference TRBV28 and TRBJ2-3, the full variable domain is DVKVTQSSRYLVKRTGEKVFLECVQDMDHENMFWYRQDPGLGLRLIYFSYDVKMKEKGDIPEGYSVSREKKERFSLILESASTNQTSMYLCASSLEVLGHSKTDTQYFGPGTRLTVL.

J is TRBJ1-1 and V is TRBV28, with a possible D match to TRBD1 (6 bases). V dropped 1 base and J dropped 4 bases, with 10 bases sitting between them. This CDR3 is built from 14 residues. Germline assignment: CDR1 MDHEN and CDR2 SYDVKM. The CDR3 DNA is TGTGCCAGCAGTTTATTTGGGGGCGCCACTGAAGCTTTCTTT. Amino acid sequence: CASSLFGGATEAFF.

V and J are TRBV5-6 and TRBJ1-1, with TRBD1 matching 9 bases. This CDR3 spans 15 amino acids. V shed 2 bases and J 5 bases; nucleotides not matched to a gene: 7. The V gene's germline CDR1 is SGHDT and CDR2 YYEEEE. The DNA for the CDR3 is TGTGCCAGCAGCTTTCGGGGGACAGGGAGAACTGAAGCTTTCTTT. Its protein is CASSFRGTGRTEAFF.

This clone occurred once. The chain is built from TRBV4-1 and TRBJ2-7; 11 nucleotides match TRBD2. V was clipped by 4 bases and J by 6 bases; unmatched bases: 14. The CDR3 covers 17 residues. Per germline, CDR1 MGHRA and CDR2 YSYEKL. Here the CDR3 DNA reads TGCGCCAGCAGCCGTCAAATGAAACTAGCGGGAGATATCGAGCAGTACTTC. It encodes CASSRQMKLAGDIEQYF.

V is TRBV5-6 and J is TRBJ1-2; TRBD1 matches at 9 bases. Looked up from germline, CDR1 is SGHDT and CDR2 is YYEEEE. The V gene end was trimmed by 4 bases and the J gene end by 4 bases; junction bases not matched to a gene: 11. CDR3 length: 16 amino acids. The CDR3 region has the DNA TGTGCCAGCAGCCCGAATTCCGGGACAGGGCTCTATGGCTACACCTTC. It specifies CASSPNSGTGLYGYTF.

The V call is TRBV7-2, the J call TRBJ2-1, with D perhaps TRBD2 (6 bases). The CDR3 is made up of 13 amino acids. The germline gives CDR1 SGHTA, CDR2 FQGNSA. Trimming pared 4 bases from V and 7 bases from J, leaving 11 bases between. CDR3 sequence: CASSSGLINEQFF. CDR3 sequence (DNA): TGTGCCAGCAGCTCGGGACTGATTAATGAGCAGTTCTTC.

This clone appeared a single time. The V and J genes are TRBV7-3 and TRBJ2-7; weak D call: TRBD2 (5 bases). V was trimmed by 3 bases and J by 3 bases, leaving 9 bases between them. Germline lookup yields CDR1 SGHTA and CDR2 FQGTGA. The CDR3 loop spans 13 amino acids. CDR3 region: CASSFRTGYEQYF. The CDR3 bases are TGTGCCAGCAGCTTTCGGACTGGCTACGAGCAGTACTTC.

The gene calls are TRBV19 and TRBJ2-1; 14 bases map to TRBD2. The CDR3 has 17 amino acids. Germline CDR1 reads LNHDA; CDR2 reads SQIVND (reference sequence). The J segment lost 5 bases and the V segment lost 6 bases, leaving 9 bases of the junction unmatched. CDR3 in amino acids: CASRVKPGLAGDNEQFF. The CDR3, as DNA: TGTGCCAGTAGAGTGAAACCGGGACTAGCGGGAGACAATGAGCAGTTCTTC.

The chain carries TRBV27 and TRBJ2-5; D gene uncertain. This CDR3 region has 13 residues. Germline CDR1 MNHEY, CDR2 SMNVEV (reference sequence). The V and J ends lost 2 bases and 1 base respectively, with 5 bases between them. CDR3 sequence reads: CASSLGPQETQYF. The CDR3 nucleotides are TGTGCCAGCAGTTTAGGGCCCCAAGAGACCCAGTACTTC.